Following are 4 T cell receptor beta chains from one sample sequenced in a study of cytomegalovirus exposure and HLA in healthy donors. The PCR employed 60 Vbeta primers together with 13 Jbeta primers. Generated by immunoSEQ multiplex PCR, the TCRdb table keeps only in-frame clones and is missing some. In the table there are about 160,000 clones, over 60% of which are singletons. The material sequenced was PBMCs. The receptors derive from a man aged 40-49 years in good health and CMV-seropositive.

The chain joins TRBV11-3 to TRBJ2-7; tentative D call: TRBD1 (5 bases). This CDR3 has 14 residues. Germline V gene lookup returns CDR1 SGHNT and CDR2 YENEEA. The V gene lost 4 bases and the J gene lost 2 bases, with 12 bases spanning the gap. The CDR3, as DNA: TGTGCCAGCAGCTATAGACAGACCGCCTACGAGCAGTACTTC. This gives the protein CASSYRQTAYEQYF.

This chain joins TRBV29-1 and TRBJ2-1; weak D call: TRBD1 (5 bases). V lost 5 bases and J 10 bases, leaving 21 bases between the germline ends. The CDR3 runs 14 residues. CDR1 is SQVTM and CDR2 is ANQGSEA in the germline V gene. The CDR3 loop is CSVWVRATGGEQFF. For the CDR3, the DNA is TGCAGCGTTTGGGTTAGGGCCACAGGTGGGGAGCAGTTCTTC.

The chain employs TRBV9 and TRBJ2-5; D gene unclear. The germline V gene encodes CDR1 SGDLS and CDR2 YYNGEE. This CDR3 is built from 14 residues. V was cut by 0 bases and J by 3 bases, with 9 bases left in between. The CDR3 DNA is TGTGCCAGCAGCGTAGGGTTGTCTAAAGAGACCCAGTACTTC. Translated, it gives CASSVGLSKETQYF. Full variable domain (remainder filled in from reference TRBV9 and TRBJ2-5): DSGVTQTPKHLITATGQRVTLRCSPRSGDLSVYWYQQSLDQGLQFLIQYYNGEERAKGNILERFSAQQFPDLHSELNLSSLELGDSALYFCASSVGLSKETQYFGPGTRLLVL.

This chain uses TRBV28 with TRBJ1-5; a weak D match, TRBD1 (6 bases). V was cut by 3 bases and J by 7 bases, with 13 bases left in between. The CDR3 is 14 amino acids. Germline CDR1 MDHEN, CDR2 SYDVKM. The CDR3 nucleotides read TGTGCCAGCAGTTTGAGCCACAGGGAACAGCCCCAGCATTTT. It yields the protein CASSLSHREQPQHF.